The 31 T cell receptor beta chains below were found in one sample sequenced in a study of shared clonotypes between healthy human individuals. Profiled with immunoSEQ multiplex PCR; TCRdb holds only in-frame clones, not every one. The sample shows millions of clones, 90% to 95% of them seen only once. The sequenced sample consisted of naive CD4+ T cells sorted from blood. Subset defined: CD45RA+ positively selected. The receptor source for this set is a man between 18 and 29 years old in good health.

The CDR3: CASSYVAGLVGYTF. CDR3 bases: TGTGCCAGCAGCTACGTGGCGGGCCTAGTGGGCTACACCTTC. The chain links TRBV6-6 to TRBJ1-2; no clear D. V dropped 6 bases and J dropped 8 bases, with 19 bases sitting between them. Germline V gives CDR1 MNHNY, CDR2 SVGAGI (reference sequence). The CDR3 is 14 residues long.

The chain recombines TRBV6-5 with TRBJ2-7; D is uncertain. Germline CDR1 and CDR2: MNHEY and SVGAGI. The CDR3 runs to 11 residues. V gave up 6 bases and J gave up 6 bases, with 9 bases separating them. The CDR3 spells CASSSVGEQYF. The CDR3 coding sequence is TGTGCCAGCAGCTCCGTTGGCGAGCAGTACTTC.

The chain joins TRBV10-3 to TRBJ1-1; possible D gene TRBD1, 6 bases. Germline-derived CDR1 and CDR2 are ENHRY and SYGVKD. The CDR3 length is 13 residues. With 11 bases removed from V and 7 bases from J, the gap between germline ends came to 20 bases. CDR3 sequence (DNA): TGTGCCTCTCAGGGGTCCCGTTGGGATGAAGCTTTCTTT. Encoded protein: CASQGSRWDEAFF.

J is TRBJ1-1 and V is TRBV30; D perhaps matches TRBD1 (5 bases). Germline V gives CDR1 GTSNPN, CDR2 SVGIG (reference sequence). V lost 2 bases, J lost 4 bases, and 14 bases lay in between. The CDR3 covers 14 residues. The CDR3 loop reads CAWSPQWGGTEAFF. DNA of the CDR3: TGTGCCTGGAGTCCACAATGGGGGGGCACTGAAGCTTTCTTT.

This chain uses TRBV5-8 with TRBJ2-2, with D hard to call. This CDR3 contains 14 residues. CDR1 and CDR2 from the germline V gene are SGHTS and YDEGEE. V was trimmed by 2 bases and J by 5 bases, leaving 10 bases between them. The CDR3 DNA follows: TGTGCCAGCAGCTTAAGACGGGCGACCGGGGAGCTGTTTTTT. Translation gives CASSLRRATGELFF.

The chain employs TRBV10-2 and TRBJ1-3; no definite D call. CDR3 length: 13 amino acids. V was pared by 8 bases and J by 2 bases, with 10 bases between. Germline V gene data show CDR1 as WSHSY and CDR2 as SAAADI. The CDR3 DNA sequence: TGCGCCAGCGGCCCCGGTCCTGGAAACACCATATATTTT. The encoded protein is CASGPGPGNTIYF.

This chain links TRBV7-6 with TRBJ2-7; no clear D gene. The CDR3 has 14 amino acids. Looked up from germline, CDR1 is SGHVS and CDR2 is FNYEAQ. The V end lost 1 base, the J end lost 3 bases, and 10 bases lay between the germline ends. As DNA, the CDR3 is TGTGCCAGCAGCTTAGGGGCCCCCGGCTACGAGCAGTACTTC. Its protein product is CASSLGAPGYEQYF.

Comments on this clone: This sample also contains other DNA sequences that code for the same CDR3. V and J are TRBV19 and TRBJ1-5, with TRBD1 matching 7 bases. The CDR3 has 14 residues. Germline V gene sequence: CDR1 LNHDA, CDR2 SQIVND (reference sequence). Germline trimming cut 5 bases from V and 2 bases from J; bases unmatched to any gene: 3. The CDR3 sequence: CASSGGTGNQPQHF. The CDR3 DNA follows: TGTGCCAGTAGTGGGGGGACAGGCAATCAGCCCCAGCATTTT.

Written as DNA, the CDR3 is TGTGCCAGTAGTATAGCGGTTTCGGCGGGAGTTCACGAGCAGTACTTC. Translation gives CASSIAVSAGVHEQYF. This chain joins TRBV19 and TRBJ2-7; 7 bases are a match to TRBD2. Trimming removed 1 base from V and 5 bases from J; junction bases left unmatched: 11. CDR3 size: 16 residues. The germline CDR1 and CDR2 sequences are LNHDA and SQIVND (reference sequence).

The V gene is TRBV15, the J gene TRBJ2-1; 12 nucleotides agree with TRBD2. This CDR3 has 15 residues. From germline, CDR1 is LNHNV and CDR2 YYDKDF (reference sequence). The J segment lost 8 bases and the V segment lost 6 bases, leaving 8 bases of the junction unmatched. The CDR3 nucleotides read TGTGCCACCAGACCTGGACTAGCGGGATGGTATGAGCAGTTCTTC. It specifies CATRPGLAGWYEQFF.

The CDR3 sequence is CAISGGGTVYEQFF. CDR3 coding DNA: TGTGCCATCAGTGGGGGCGGAACTGTTTATGAGCAGTTCTTC. The rearrangement links TRBV10-3 to TRBJ2-1, with a weak D call TRBD1 (5 bases). V lost 4 bases, J lost 8 bases, and 15 bases lay in between. The CDR3 is 14 amino acids. The germline CDR1 and CDR2 sequences are ENHRY and SYGVKD.

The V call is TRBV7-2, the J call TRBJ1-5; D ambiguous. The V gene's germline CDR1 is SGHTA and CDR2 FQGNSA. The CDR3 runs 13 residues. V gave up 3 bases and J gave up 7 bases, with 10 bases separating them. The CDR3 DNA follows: TGTGCCAGCAGCTTGCACTGGGCGCAGCCCCAGCATTTT. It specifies CASSLHWAQPQHF.

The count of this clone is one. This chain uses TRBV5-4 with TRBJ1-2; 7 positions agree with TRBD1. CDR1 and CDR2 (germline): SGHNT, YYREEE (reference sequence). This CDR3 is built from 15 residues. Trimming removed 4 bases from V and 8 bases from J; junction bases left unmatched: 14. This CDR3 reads CASSIPQGVPGGYTF. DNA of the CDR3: TGTGCCAGCAGCATCCCCCAGGGGGTGCCGGGAGGCTACACCTTC.

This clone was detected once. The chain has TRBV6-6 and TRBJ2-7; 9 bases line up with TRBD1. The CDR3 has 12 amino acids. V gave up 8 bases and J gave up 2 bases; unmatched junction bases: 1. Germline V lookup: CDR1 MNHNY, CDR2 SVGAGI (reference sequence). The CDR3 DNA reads TGTGCCAGCGGACAGGGGACCTACGAGCAGTACTTC. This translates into CASGQGTYEQYF.

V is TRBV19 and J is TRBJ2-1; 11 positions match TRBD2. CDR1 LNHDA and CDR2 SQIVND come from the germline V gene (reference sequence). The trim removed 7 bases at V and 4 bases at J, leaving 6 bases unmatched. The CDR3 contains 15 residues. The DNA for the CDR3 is TGTGCCAGTACCTCGACTAGCGGGGTTTACAATGAGCAGTTCTTC. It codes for CASTSTSGVYNEQFF.

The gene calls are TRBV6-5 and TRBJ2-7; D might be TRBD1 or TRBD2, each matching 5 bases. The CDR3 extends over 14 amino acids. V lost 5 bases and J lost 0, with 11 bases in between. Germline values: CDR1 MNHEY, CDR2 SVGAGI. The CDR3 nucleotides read TGTGCCAGCAGTCGCAGGGAGTACTCCTACGAGCAGTACTTC. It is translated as CASSRREYSYEQYF.

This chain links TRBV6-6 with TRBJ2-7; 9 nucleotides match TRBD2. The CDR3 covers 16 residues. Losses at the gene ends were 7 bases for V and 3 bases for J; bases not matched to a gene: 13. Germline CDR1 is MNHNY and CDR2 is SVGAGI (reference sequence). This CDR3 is CASNGSGGRGFYEQYF. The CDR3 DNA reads TGTGCCAGCAACGGTTCGGGCGGGAGGGGTTTCTACGAGCAGTACTTC.

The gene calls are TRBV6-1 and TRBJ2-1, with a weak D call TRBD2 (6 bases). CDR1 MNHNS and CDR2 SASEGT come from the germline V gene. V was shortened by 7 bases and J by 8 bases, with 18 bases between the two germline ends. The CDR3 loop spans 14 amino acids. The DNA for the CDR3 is TGTGCCAGCATGAACTCCGGGACTCCTTATGAGCAGTTCTTC. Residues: CASMNSGTPYEQFF.

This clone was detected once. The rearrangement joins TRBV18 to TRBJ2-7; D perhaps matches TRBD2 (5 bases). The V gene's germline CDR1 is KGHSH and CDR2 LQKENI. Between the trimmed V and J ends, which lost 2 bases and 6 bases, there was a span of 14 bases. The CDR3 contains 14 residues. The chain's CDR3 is CASSPTADAGEQYF. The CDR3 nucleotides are TGTGCCAGCTCACCAACTGCGGACGCGGGCGAGCAGTACTTC.

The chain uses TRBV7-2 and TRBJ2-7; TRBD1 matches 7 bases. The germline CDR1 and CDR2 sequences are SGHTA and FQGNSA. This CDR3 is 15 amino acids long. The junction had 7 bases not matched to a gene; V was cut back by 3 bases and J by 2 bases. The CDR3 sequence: CASSFVGTEPYEQYF. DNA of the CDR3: TGTGCCAGCAGCTTTGTTGGGACAGAACCCTACGAGCAGTACTTC.

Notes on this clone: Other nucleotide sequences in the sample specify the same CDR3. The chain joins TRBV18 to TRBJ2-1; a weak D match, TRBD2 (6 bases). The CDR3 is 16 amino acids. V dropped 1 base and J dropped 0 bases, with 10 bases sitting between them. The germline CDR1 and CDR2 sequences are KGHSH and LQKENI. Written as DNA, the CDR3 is TGTGCCAGCTCACCACTAGCGGCGAGCTCCTACAATGAGCAGTTCTTC. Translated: CASSPLAASSYNEQFF.

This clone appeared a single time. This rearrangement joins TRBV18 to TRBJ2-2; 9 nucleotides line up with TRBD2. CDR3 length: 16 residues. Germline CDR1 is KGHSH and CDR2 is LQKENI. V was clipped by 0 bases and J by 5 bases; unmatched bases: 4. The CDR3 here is CASSPPLLAGTGELFF. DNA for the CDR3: TGTGCCAGCTCACCACCGTTGCTAGCGGGAACCGGGGAGCTGTTTTTT.

In nucleotides, the CDR3 is TGCGCCAGCAGCCAAGATTTCTCGACAGGGTATCACACTGAAGCTTTCTTT. It is translated as CASSQDFSTGYHTEAFF. The genes are TRBV4-3 and TRBJ1-1; 7 bases align to TRBD1. There are 17 residues in the CDR3. CDR1 is LGHNA and CDR2 is YSLEER in the germline V gene. After removal of 0 bases from V and 3 bases from J, the junction contained 10 bases not matched to a gene.

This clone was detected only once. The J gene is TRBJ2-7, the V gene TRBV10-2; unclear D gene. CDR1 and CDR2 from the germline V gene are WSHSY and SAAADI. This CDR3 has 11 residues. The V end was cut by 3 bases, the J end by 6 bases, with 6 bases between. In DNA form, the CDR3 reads TGCGCCAGCAGTGAACGGCGCGAGCAGTACTTC. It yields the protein CASSERREQYF.

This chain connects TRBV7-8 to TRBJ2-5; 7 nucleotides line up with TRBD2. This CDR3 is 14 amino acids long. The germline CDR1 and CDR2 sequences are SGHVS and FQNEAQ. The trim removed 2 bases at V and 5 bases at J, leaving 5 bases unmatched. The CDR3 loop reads CASSLSGGSETQYF. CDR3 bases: TGTGCCAGCAGCTTATCGGGCGGGAGTGAGACCCAGTACTTC.

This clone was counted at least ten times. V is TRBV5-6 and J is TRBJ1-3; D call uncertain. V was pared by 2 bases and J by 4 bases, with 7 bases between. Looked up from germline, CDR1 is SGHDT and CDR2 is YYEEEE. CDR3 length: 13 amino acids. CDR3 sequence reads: CASSFIIGNTIYF. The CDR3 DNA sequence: TGTGCCAGCAGCTTTATTATAGGAAACACCATATATTTT.

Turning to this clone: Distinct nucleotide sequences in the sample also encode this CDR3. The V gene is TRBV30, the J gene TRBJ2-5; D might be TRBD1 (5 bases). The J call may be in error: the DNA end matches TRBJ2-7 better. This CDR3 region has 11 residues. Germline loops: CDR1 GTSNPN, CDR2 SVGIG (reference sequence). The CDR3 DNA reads TGTGCCTGGAGTGTTAGGGGCGAGCAGTACTTC. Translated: CAWSVRGEQYF.

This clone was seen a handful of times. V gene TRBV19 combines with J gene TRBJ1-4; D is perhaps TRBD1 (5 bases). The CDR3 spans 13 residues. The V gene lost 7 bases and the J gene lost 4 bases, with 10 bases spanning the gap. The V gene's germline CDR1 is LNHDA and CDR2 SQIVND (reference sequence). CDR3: CASKKGINEKLFF. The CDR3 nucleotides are TGTGCCAGTAAGAAGGGGATTAATGAAAAACTGTTTTTT.

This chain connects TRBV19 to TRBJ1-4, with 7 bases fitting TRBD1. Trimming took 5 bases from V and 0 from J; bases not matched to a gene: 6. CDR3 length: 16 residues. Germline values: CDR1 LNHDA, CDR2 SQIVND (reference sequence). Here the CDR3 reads CASSSGTDTTNEKLFF. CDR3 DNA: TGTGCCAGTAGTTCCGGGACAGACACAACTAATGAAAAACTGTTTTTT.

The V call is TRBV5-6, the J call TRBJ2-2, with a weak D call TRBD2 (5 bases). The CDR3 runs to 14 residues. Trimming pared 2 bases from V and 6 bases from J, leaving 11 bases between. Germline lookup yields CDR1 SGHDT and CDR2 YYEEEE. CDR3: CASSLRSGAGELFF. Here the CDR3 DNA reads TGTGCCAGCAGCTTACGATCCGGGGCCGGGGAGCTGTTTTTT.

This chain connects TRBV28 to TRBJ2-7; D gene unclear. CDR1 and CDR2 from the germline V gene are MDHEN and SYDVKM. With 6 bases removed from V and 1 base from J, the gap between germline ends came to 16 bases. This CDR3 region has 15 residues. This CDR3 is CASRGPVGLSYEQYF. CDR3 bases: TGTGCCAGCAGAGGGCCTGTCGGATTGTCCTACGAGCAGTACTTC.